This TCR beta chain was observed in a study of spatial heterogeneity in lung cancer. Study summary: The donor population consisted of approximately 79 patients with untreated, early-stage non-small cell lung cancer. Sequencing covered available follow-up PBMC samples collected a median of about two years after resection.

TCRdb re-derived calls from the 5' RACE reads in MiXCR, one entry per CDR3 protein. The top ten clones hold approximately 25% of a sample with under 150,000 distinct CDR3 sequences, approximately 10% of them seen once. Specified time point: blood at routine non-recurrence follow-up after resection. Trimming removed 1 base at V and 0 bases at J, with 13 bases between. CDR3 length: 16 amino acids. In germline, CDR1 is LGHDT, CDR2 YNNKEL (reference sequence). The clonotype was recovered from a female donor with early-stage non-small cell lung cancer. Specimen: PBMCs, collected at follow-up. The V gene is TRBV3-1, the J gene TRBJ2-7; TRBD2 is a possible D gene (6 bases). The CDR3 protein is CASSQGEATFSYEQYF. CDR3 DNA sequence: TGTGCCAGCAGCCAAGGGGAGGCGACGTTCTCCTACGAGCAGTACTTC.